This T cell receptor beta chain was sequenced in a study of T cells after yellow fever vaccination. Overall study findings and caveats: High-abundance clonotypes from the bulk population could contaminate FACS-sorted repertoires.

MiXCR, run by TCRdb on the 5' RACE reads, gives a single entry per CDR3 protein. The sample lists 610,000 or so distinct CDR3 sequences, 9% to 15% seen once, with 14% to 15% in the top ten. Of note for this clonotype: Its target is unknown.

Germline-derived CDR1 and CDR2 are SEHNR and FQNEAQ (reference sequence). V was clipped by 1 base and J by 2 bases, with 19 bases between them. The CDR3 spans 18 residues. This TCR came from a man between 25 and 39 years old who received the YFV17D yellow fever vaccine. The V gene is TRBV7-9, the J gene TRBJ2-3, with TRBD1 as a possible D gene (7 bases). The specimen comprised PBMCs, sampled on the day of the yellow fever booster vaccination. For the CDR3, the DNA is TGTGCCAGCAGCTTAGAGAGGGGGCGTAGCGGCTTCACAGATACGCAGTATTTT. As protein: CASSLERGRSGFTDTQYF.